Below, 26 T cell receptor beta chains from the same sample are listed, as sequenced in a study of T cell responses to AZD1222 COVID-19 vaccine. Measured with immunoSEQ multiplex PCR; TCRdb has only the in-frame clones, and not every one. Of just under 75,000 clones detected, around 81% appear once; the ten largest clones hold 47%. Sequenced material: peripheral blood, taken 28 days after the second AZD1222 dose. Receptors were obtained from an adult who received the AZD1222 COVID-19 vaccine.

This clone was seen a handful of times. CDR3: CASSEEQENTEAFF. DNA of the CDR3: TGTGCCAGCAGTGAAGAACAGGAGAACACTGAAGCTTTCTTT. V is TRBV6-1 and J is TRBJ1-1; possibly TRBD1 for D (5 bases). CDR1 is MNHNS and CDR2 is SASEGT in the germline V gene. The CDR3 loop spans 14 amino acids. V lost 1 base to trimming and J lost 1 base, with 7 bases between them.

This clone was found a few times. The V gene is TRBV19, the J gene TRBJ2-3; no firm D call. Germline loops: CDR1 LNHDA, CDR2 SQIVND (reference sequence). The CDR3 is 14 amino acids. V was shortened by 5 bases and J by 0 bases, with 9 bases between the two germline ends. The CDR3 region has the DNA TGTGCCAGTAGTGGTCTAGTTAGCACAGATACGCAGTATTTT. It codes for CASSGLVSTDTQYF.

In DNA form, the CDR3 reads TGCGCCAGCAGCCTAAGAGGAACAGATACGCAGTATTTT. Translation gives CASSLRGTDTQYF. The V gene is TRBV10-1, the J gene TRBJ2-3; no clear D. Germline V gene sequence: CDR1 WNHNN, CDR2 SYGVQD (reference sequence). This CDR3 is 13 amino acids long. With 6 bases removed from V and 3 bases from J, the gap between germline ends came to 10 bases.

The chain carries TRBV19 and TRBJ2-3, with D unresolved. CDR1 is LNHDA, CDR2 SQIVND, per germline (reference sequence). The V end lost 4 bases, the J end lost 7 bases, and 15 bases lay between the germline ends. The CDR3 is made up of 14 amino acids. The CDR3: CASSKNLDANTQYF. The DNA for the CDR3 is TGTGCCAGTAGTAAAAACCTGGACGCGAATACGCAGTATTTT.

V gene TRBV15 combines with J gene TRBJ2-7; D is perhaps TRBD2 (6 bases). CDR3 length: 15 residues. The V and J ends lost 5 bases and 0 bases respectively, with 14 bases between them. The germline gives CDR1 LNHNV, CDR2 YYDKDF (reference sequence). For the CDR3, the DNA is TGTGCCACCAGCGCGGGGCAGCTGATCTCCTACGAGCAGTACTTC. As protein: CATSAGQLISYEQYF.

The chain uses TRBV28 and TRBJ1-5; the D gene is possibly TRBD1 (5 bases). V lost 6 bases and J lost 4, with 16 bases in between. Germline CDR1 reads MDHEN; CDR2 reads SYDVKM. There are 15 residues in the CDR3. CDR3 residues: CASSVLQGGNQPQHF. CDR3 DNA: TGTGCCAGCAGCGTCCTTCAGGGAGGGAATCAGCCCCAGCATTTT.

The DNA of the CDR3 is TGTGCCAGCCAATTGAAGCCGGGGGGGCATCATACGCAGTATTTT. It yields the protein CASQLKPGGHHTQYF. The J gene is TRBJ2-3, the V gene TRBV2, with 8 bases fitting TRBD2. Germline CDR1 reads SNHLY; CDR2 reads FYNNEI. The CDR3 totals 15 residues. V shed 8 bases, J shed 7 bases, and the junction held 14 bases outside the gene matches. Filled out from reference TRBV2 and TRBJ2-3, the complete variable domain reads EPEVTQTPSHQVTQMGQEVILRCVPISNHLYFYWYRQILGQKVEFLVSFYNNEISEKSEIFDDQFSVERPDGSNFTLKIRSTKLEDSAMYFCASQLKPGGHHTQYFGPGTRLTVL.

CDR3 coding DNA: TGTGCCAGCAGCCCTAGGGCAGATACGCAGTATTTT. It is translated as CASSPRADTQYF. The V gene is TRBV5-8, the J gene TRBJ2-3; no firm D call. Trimming shortened V by 4 bases and J by 4 bases, and 7 bases separated the two germline ends. CDR3 size: 12 residues. The germline V gene has CDR1 SGHTS and CDR2 YDEGEE.

This clone was counted between two and nine times. The chain employs TRBV9 and TRBJ2-7; 11 positions agree with TRBD1. V was clipped by 4 bases and J by 3 bases; unmatched bases: 6. The CDR3 consists of 15 residues. Germline CDR1 is SGDLS and CDR2 is YYNGEE. This CDR3 reads CASSPVGTGGYEQYF. CDR3 nucleotides: TGTGCCAGCAGCCCAGTCGGGACAGGGGGCTACGAGCAGTACTTC.

The chain recombines TRBV28 with TRBJ1-6, with D perhaps TRBD1 (5 bases). The CDR3 loop spans 14 amino acids. Germline V gene lookup returns CDR1 MDHEN and CDR2 SYDVKM. The V end lost 7 bases, the J end lost 7 bases, and 14 bases lay between the germline ends. The CDR3 reads CASKAAGKNSPLHF. The DNA for the CDR3 is TGTGCCAGCAAGGCGGCAGGGAAGAATTCACCCCTCCACTTT.

This chain uses TRBV7-2 with TRBJ1-2, with 7 nucleotides matching TRBD1. The germline V gene has CDR1 SGHTA and CDR2 FQGNSA. Losses at the gene ends were 2 bases for V and 2 bases for J; bases not matched to a gene: 5. The CDR3 loop spans 15 amino acids. CDR3 loop: CASSLKQGVNYGYTF. In nucleotides, the CDR3 is TGTGCCAGCAGCTTAAAGCAGGGGGTAAACTATGGCTACACCTTC.

This rearrangement joins TRBV7-9 to TRBJ2-1; 13 nucleotides agree with TRBD2. The CDR3 is made up of 17 amino acids. Germline CDR1 SEHNR, CDR2 FQNEAQ (reference sequence). The V and J ends lost 5 bases and 9 bases, in that order; junction bases with no gene match: 13. The CDR3 sequence: CASSPRSGLAGVAEQFF. The CDR3 nucleotides are TGTGCCAGCAGCCCTCGGTCCGGACTAGCGGGAGTGGCTGAGCAGTTCTTC.

The chain recombines TRBV28 with TRBJ2-7; 7 bases are a match to TRBD2. Germline V lookup: CDR1 MDHEN, CDR2 SYDVKM. V lost 6 bases and J lost 5; bases outside the gene matches: 10. CDR3 length: 14 residues. The CDR3 nucleotides read TGTGCCAGCAGAGGGCTAGCGGCAGGGCACGAGCAGTACTTC. It encodes CASRGLAAGHEQYF.

The DNA for the CDR3 is TGTGCCAGCAGCTTATTGGTTGGCTACACCTTC. This sequence encodes CASSLLVGYTF. The gene calls are TRBV7-9 and TRBJ1-2, with no clear D. This CDR3 is 11 amino acids long. V was clipped by 2 bases and J by 7 bases, with 5 bases between them. Germline V gives CDR1 SEHNR, CDR2 FQNEAQ (reference sequence).

The chain recombines TRBV28 with TRBJ1-4; TRBD1 agrees at 11 bases. Trimming at V came to 3 bases and at J to 3 bases, leaving 6 bases not matched to a gene. Germline CDR1 is MDHEN and CDR2 is SYDVKM. CDR3 length: 17 residues. The CDR3 sequence is CASSFRTGGTANEKLFF. The CDR3 DNA follows: TGTGCCAGCAGTTTCCGGACAGGGGGCACGGCTAATGAAAAACTGTTTTTT.

This chain uses TRBV7-3 with TRBJ2-1; 7 bases agree with TRBD2. This CDR3 comprises 14 residues. Trimming removed 4 bases from V and 10 bases from J; junction bases left unmatched: 10. Germline V gene data show CDR1 as SGHTA and CDR2 as FQGTGA. The CDR3 loop is CASSSNTGGLEQFF. CDR3 nucleotide sequence: TGTGCCAGCAGCTCCAACACGGGGGGATTAGAGCAGTTCTTC.

The chain couples TRBV28 to TRBJ2-7, with D perhaps matching TRBD1 (5 bases). Germline V gene lookup returns CDR1 MDHEN and CDR2 SYDVKM. The V gene lost 8 bases and the J gene lost 3 bases, with 20 bases spanning the gap. The CDR3 consists of 15 residues. CDR3 bases: TGTGCCAGCCGATCACGAAGACAGCCCTACTACGAGCAGTACTTC. Translating it yields CASRSRRQPYYEQYF. Combining the CDR3 with reference TRBV28 and TRBJ2-7 gives the whole variable domain DVKVTQSSRYLVKRTGEKVFLECVQDMDHENMFWYRQDPGLGLRLIYFSYDVKMKEKGDIPEGYSVSREKKERFSLILESASTNQTSMYLCASRSRRQPYYEQYFGPGTRLTVT.

The J gene is TRBJ2-1, the V gene TRBV7-9, with D maybe TRBD2 (5 bases). Germline V gives CDR1 SEHNR, CDR2 FQNEAQ (reference sequence). The CDR3 has 12 residues. Trimming took off 9 bases at V and 6 bases at J, with 12 bases between the two ends. CDR3 sequence (DNA): TGTGCCAGTAAGGGAGATTCCAATGAGCAGTTCTTC. Translating it yields CASKGDSNEQFF.

This clone was observed once. The rearrangement joins TRBV7-2 to TRBJ2-7, with 13 nucleotides matching TRBD2. This CDR3 spans 18 amino acids. Germline CDR1 SGHTA, CDR2 FQGNSA. The V segment lost 5 bases and the J segment 2 bases; nucleotides outside the gene matches: 12. The CDR3 nucleotides read TGTGCCAGCAGCCCCCAGCTTGGGACTAGCGGGACAGCCTACGAGCAGTACTTC. The encoded protein is CASSPQLGTSGTAYEQYF.

The rearrangement uses TRBV28 and TRBJ2-1; the D gene is possibly TRBD2 (5 bases). The CDR3 covers 19 residues. The germline V gene encodes CDR1 MDHEN and CDR2 SYDVKM. Between the trimmed V and J ends, which lost 1 base and 2 bases, there was a span of 21 bases. CDR3 nucleotide sequence: TGTGCCAGCAGTTTATCTTCCGGACTCAATACCGGGCCCTACAATGAGCAGTTCTTC. Translation gives CASSLSSGLNTGPYNEQFF.

Details on this clone: The junction departs from germline at one end; a sequencing error may be responsible. The chain combines TRBV5-1 with TRBJ2-5; 10 bases are shared with TRBD2. The CDR3 runs to 17 residues. Germline V lookup: CDR1 SGHRS, CDR2 YFSETQ. The CDR3 bases are TGCGCCAGCAGTTTGGGAGTCGGGACTAGCGTTCAAGAGACCCAGTACTTC. Its protein is CASSLGVGTSVQETQYF.

This rearrangement joins TRBV21-1 to TRBJ1-5. TRBV21-1 constitutes a pseudogene. The CDR3 runs 13 residues. The CDR3 spells CASSRLSNQPQHF. CDR3 coding DNA: TGTGCCAGCAGCAGACTCAGCAATCAGCCCCAGCATTTT.

The V gene is TRBV7-2, the J gene TRBJ2-5; possible D gene TRBD2, 5 bases. Germline V gene sequence: CDR1 SGHTA, CDR2 FQGNSA. V lost 5 bases and J lost 5, with 15 bases in between. CDR3 size: 14 residues. The CDR3: CASSPDYSGETQYF. The DNA of the CDR3 is TGTGCCAGCAGCCCAGACTATTCTGGGGAGACCCAGTACTTC.

This rearrangement joins TRBV5-1 to TRBJ1-5; TRBD1 matches 10 bases. The J segment lost 7 bases and the V segment lost 4 bases, leaving 5 bases of the junction unmatched. CDR1 is SGHRS and CDR2 is YFSETQ in the germline V gene. This CDR3 is built from 14 residues. The chain's CDR3 is CASSPGTGEQPQHF. The CDR3 DNA reads as TGCGCCAGCAGCCCCGGGACAGGGGAGCAGCCCCAGCATTTT.

The chain couples TRBV11-3 to TRBJ2-1; D uncertain. The germline V gene encodes CDR1 SGHNT and CDR2 YENEEA. Deletions cut 4 bases from V and 2 bases from J, with 6 bases between. The CDR3 has 13 amino acids. In DNA form, the CDR3 reads TGTGCCAGCAGCTATAGTGCCTACAATGAGCAGTTCTTC. Its protein product is CASSYSAYNEQFF.

The chain is built from TRBV3-1 (or the pseudogene TRBV3-2) and TRBJ1-4; 10 bases line up with TRBD1. The V and J ends lost 3 bases and 8 bases, in that order; junction bases with no gene match: 6. Per the germline V gene, CDR1 is LGHDT and CDR2 is YNNKEL (reference sequence). The CDR3 loop spans 15 amino acids. The CDR3 nucleotides are TGTGCCAGCAGCCAGGGGACAGGGGAAAGGGAAAAACTGTTTTTT. It is translated as CASSQGTGEREKLFF.